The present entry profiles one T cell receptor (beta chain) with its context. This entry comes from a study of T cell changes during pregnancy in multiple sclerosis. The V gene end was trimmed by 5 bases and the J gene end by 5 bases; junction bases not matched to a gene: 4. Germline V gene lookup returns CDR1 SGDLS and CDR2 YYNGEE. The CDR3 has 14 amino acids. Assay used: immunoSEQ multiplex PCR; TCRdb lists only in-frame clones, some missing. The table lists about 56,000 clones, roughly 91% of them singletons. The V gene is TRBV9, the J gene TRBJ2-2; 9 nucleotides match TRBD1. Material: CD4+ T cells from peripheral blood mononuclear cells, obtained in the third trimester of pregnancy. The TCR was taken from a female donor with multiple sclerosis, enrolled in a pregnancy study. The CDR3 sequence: CASRPGQGTGELFF. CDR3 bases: TGTGCCAGCAGGCCCGGACAGGGGACCGGGGAGCTGTTTTTT.